One sample yielded the 15 T cell receptor beta chains listed below, sequenced in a study of blood T cells in healthy people across ages. With a J-beta primer mix and a sample-barcoded 5' primer, a second PCR ran about 6 to 11 cycles. TCRdb reanalysed the 5' RACE reads using MiXCR and keeps one entry per CDR3 protein. The sample has roughly 800,000 distinct CDR3 sequences; approximately 25% are singletons. The same sample was also used in a study of T cells of mothers and their children.

The sequenced material came from blood. These receptor sequences come from a boy under 18 in good health.

The genes are TRBV20-1 and TRBJ2-5, with 7 bases lining up with TRBD2. The J call could be wrong; TRBJ2-7 is a better fit for the DNA end. Germline V lookup: CDR1 DFQATT, CDR2 SNEGSKA (reference sequence). The CDR3 is 17 residues long. The CDR3 region is CSARDGPGRGITYEQYF. The CDR3 region has the DNA TGCAGTGCTAGAGATGGTCCGGGGCGGGGGATTACCTACGAGCAGTACTTC.

The rearrangement joins TRBV28 to TRBJ2-7, with unresolved D. Deletions cut 4 bases from V and 4 bases from J, with 8 bases between. The CDR3 length is 12 residues. The V gene's germline CDR1 is MDHEN and CDR2 SYDVKM. CDR3 DNA sequence: TGTGCCAGCAGTTCCATTATGTACGAGCAGTACTTC. Protein: CASSSIMYEQYF. The whole variable domain, filled in from reference TRBV28 and TRBJ2-7, reads DVKVTQSSRYLVKRTGEKVFLECVQDMDHENMFWYRQDPGLGLRLIYFSYDVKMKEKGDIPEGYSVSREKKERFSLILESASTNQTSMYLCASSSIMYEQYFGPGTRLTVT.

This clonotype has more than one count but fewer than ten. The genes are TRBV3-1 and TRBJ2-7; TRBD2 aligns across 8 bases. The J segment lost 6 bases and the V segment lost 6 bases, leaving 10 bases of the junction unmatched. This CDR3 is built from 14 residues. Germline-derived CDR1 and CDR2 are LGHDT and YNNKEL (reference sequence). In nucleotides, the CDR3 is TGTGCCAGCAGTAATCGGGAGGGTCACGGCGAGCAGTACTTC. Protein: CASSNREGHGEQYF.

This clonotype came up a few times. V gene TRBV14 combines with J gene TRBJ2-5; TRBD2 aligns across 11 bases. The J call is uncertain, as TRBJ2-1 better fits the DNA end. The CDR3 covers 16 residues. Germline loops: CDR1 SGHDN, CDR2 FVKESK. The CDR3 nucleotides are TGTGCCAGCAGCCAAGAGACTAGCGGGGCCTACAATGAGCAGTTCTTC. This codes for CASSQETSGAYNEQFF.

CDR3 sequence: CAISQGAGNTIYF. The CDR3 bases are TGTGCCATCTCACAGGGGGCAGGAAACACCATATATTTT. V and J are TRBV10-3 and TRBJ1-3; 9 bases fit TRBD1. The ends lost 8 bases at V and 4 bases at J; junction bases unmatched: 3. The germline gives CDR1 ENHRY, CDR2 SYGVKD. The CDR3 runs to 13 residues.

This clonotype occurred a few times. CDR3: CASSVAGASSYNEQFF. For the CDR3, the DNA is TGTGCCAGCAGCGTAGCAGGGGCGAGCTCCTACAATGAGCAGTTCTTC. The chain couples TRBV9 to TRBJ2-1, with D tentatively TRBD1 (6 bases). This CDR3 has 16 amino acids. V lost 0 bases, J lost 0 bases, and 10 bases lay in between. The V gene's germline CDR1 is SGDLS and CDR2 YYNGEE.

CDR3 loop: CASSKGTGGGEKLFF. The CDR3 nucleotides read TGTGCCAGCAGCAAAGGGACGGGAGGCGGTGAAAAACTGTTTTTT. This sequence joins TRBV21-1 and TRBJ1-4. TRBV21-1 is a documented pseudogene. CDR3 size: 15 residues.

The chain recombines TRBV29-1 with TRBJ2-6, with D tentatively TRBD1 or TRBD2 (7 bases each). Germline values: CDR1 SQVTM, CDR2 ANQGSEA. This CDR3 region has 18 residues. The V gene lost 4 bases and the J gene lost 2 bases, with 21 bases spanning the gap. As DNA, the CDR3 is TGCAGCGTTGGACAGGGATGGGGGGGGTCGACTGGGGCCAACGTCCTGACTTTC. It specifies CSVGQGWGGSTGANVLTF.

There are a few counts of this clonotype. The chain combines TRBV9 with TRBJ2-1; D gene ambiguous. The V end lost 2 bases, the J end lost 4 bases, and 7 bases lay between the germline ends. This CDR3 is built from 13 residues. Per the germline V gene, CDR1 is SGDLS and CDR2 is YYNGEE. The chain's CDR3 is CASSVFGYNEQFF. As DNA, the CDR3 is TGTGCCAGCAGCGTGTTCGGTTACAATGAGCAGTTCTTC.

This clonotype showed up just a few times. This chain uses TRBV20-1 with TRBJ2-7; a weak D match, TRBD1 (5 bases). The CDR3 has 15 residues. Germline CDR1 DFQATT, CDR2 SNEGSKA (reference sequence). V lost 6 bases, J lost 4 bases, and 22 bases lay in between. This CDR3 is CSAEGNNQGLYEQYF. Here the CDR3 DNA reads TGCAGTGCGGAAGGGAACAACCAGGGTCTGTACGAGCAGTACTTC.

This clonotype has more than one count but fewer than ten. The V and J genes are TRBV20-1 and TRBJ2-5, with D hard to call. The CDR3 has 13 amino acids. V lost 7 bases to trimming and J lost 2 bases, with 14 bases between them. Germline values: CDR1 DFQATT, CDR2 SNEGSKA (reference sequence). The CDR3 loop reads CSVQPPRQETQYF. CDR3 DNA: TGCAGTGTACAGCCCCCACGGCAAGAGACCCAGTACTTC.

The rearrangement uses TRBV19 and TRBJ2-1, with 7 bases identical to TRBD2. Per germline, CDR1 LNHDA and CDR2 SQIVND (reference sequence). This CDR3 has 15 amino acids. V dropped 5 bases and J dropped 2; count of bases not matched to a gene: 6. The CDR3 here is CASSGGGSTYNEQFF. CDR3 bases: TGTGCCAGTAGTGGGGGAGGGAGTACCTACAATGAGCAGTTCTTC.

This clonotype was seen a few times. The CDR3 coding sequence is TGTGCCAGCAGCTTTGACAGGACAAGCACAGATGCGCAGTATTTT. This encodes CASSFDRTSTDAQYF. The V call is TRBV12-1, the J call TRBJ2-3; no check of the table's D call, TRBD1, against the DNA was made. TRBV12-1 is reported as a pseudogene. The CDR3 extends over 15 amino acids.

This clonotype was seen only a few times. This chain joins TRBV27 and TRBJ1-6; D gene unclear. The CDR3 sequence is 14 residues long. Germline loops: CDR1 MNHEY, CDR2 SMNVEV (reference sequence). Trimming took off 2 bases at V and 7 bases at J, with 9 bases between the two ends. The CDR3 loop is CASSLTVPNSPLHF. In nucleotides, the CDR3 is TGTGCCAGCAGTTTAACGGTCCCGAATTCACCCCTCCACTTT.

This chain connects TRBV4-3 to TRBJ1-4; 8 positions match TRBD1. The CDR3 loop spans 15 amino acids. Per the germline V gene, CDR1 is LGHNA and CDR2 is YSLEER. Trimming took 1 base from V and 11 from J; bases not matched to a gene: 9. The CDR3 bases are TGCGCCAGCAGCCAAGGTCCCCAGGGGGCGGTGAAACTGTTTTTT. It translates to CASSQGPQGAVKLFF.